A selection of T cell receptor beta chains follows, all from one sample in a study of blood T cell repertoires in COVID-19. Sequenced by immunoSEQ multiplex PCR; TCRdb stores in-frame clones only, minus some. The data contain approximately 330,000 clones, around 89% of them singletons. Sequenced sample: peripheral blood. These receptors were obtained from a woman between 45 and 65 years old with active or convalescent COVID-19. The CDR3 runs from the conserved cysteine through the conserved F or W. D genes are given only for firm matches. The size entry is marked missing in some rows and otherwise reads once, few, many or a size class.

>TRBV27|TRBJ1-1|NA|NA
CASSLITGYEAFF
TGTGCCAGCAGTTTAATTACGGGGTATGAAGCTTTCTTT
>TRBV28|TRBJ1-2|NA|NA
CASSTGFNYGYTF
TGTGCCAGCAGTACAGGATTTAACTATGGCTACACCTTC
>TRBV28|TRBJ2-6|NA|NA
CASSLTQGISGANVLTF
TGTGCCAGCAGTTTAACGCAGGGCATATCTGGGGCCAACGTCCTGACTTTC
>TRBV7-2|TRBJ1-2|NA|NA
CASSLEITANLYGYTF
TGTGCCAGCAGCTTAGAGATAACCGCGAACCTCTATGGCTACACCTTC
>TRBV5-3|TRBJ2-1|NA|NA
CARSTSYNEQFF
TGTGCCAGAAGCACATCCTACAATGAGCAGTTCTTC
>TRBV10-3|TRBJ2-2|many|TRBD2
CAISATSGGPINTGELFF
TGTGCCATCAGTGCGACTAGCGGGGGGCCTATAAACACCGGGGAGCTGTTTTTT
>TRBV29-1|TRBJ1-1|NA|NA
CSVVSDTEAFF
TGCAGCGTTGTGTCCGACACTGAAGCTTTCTTT
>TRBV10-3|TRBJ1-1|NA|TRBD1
CAISEGRDSPEAFF
TGTGCCATCAGTGAGGGCCGGGACAGCCCTGAAGCTTTCTTT
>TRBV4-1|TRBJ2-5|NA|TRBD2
CASSQGASGDRWETQYF
TGCGCCAGCAGCCAAGGGGCTAGCGGGGATAGGTGGGAGACCCAGTACTTC
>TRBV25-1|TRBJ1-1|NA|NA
CASTTNRHLTGSNTEAFF
TGTGCCAGCACCACAAATCGGCACTTGACAGGTTCGAACACTGAAGCTTTCTTT
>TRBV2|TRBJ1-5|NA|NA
CASSGGTGVQPQHF
TGTGCCAGCAGTGGTGGTACGGGTGTTCAGCCCCAGCATTTT
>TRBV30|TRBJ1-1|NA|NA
CAWSVLGAHDTEAFF
TGTGCCTGGAGTGTACTTGGGGCCCACGACACTGAAGCTTTCTTT
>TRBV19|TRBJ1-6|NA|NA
CASSIGQTNSPLHF
TGTGCCAGTAGTATCGGACAGACTAATTCACCCCTCCACTTT
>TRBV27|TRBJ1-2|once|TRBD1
CASSPGTDYGYTF
TGTGCCAGCAGTCCCGGGACAGACTATGGCTACACCTTC
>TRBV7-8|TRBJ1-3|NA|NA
CASSLRGSQSSGNTIYF
TGTGCCAGCAGCTTAAGGGGCAGCCAAAGCTCTGGAAACACCATATATTTT
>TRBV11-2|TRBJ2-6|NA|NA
CASSGGALPSGANVLTF
TGTGCCAGCAGCGGTGGGGCTCTCCCCTCTGGGGCCAACGTCCTGACTTTC
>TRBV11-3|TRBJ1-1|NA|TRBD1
CASSLDRGQEAFF
TGTGCCAGCAGCTTAGATCGGGGACAGGAAGCTTTCTTT
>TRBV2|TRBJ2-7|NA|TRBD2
CASSLREGTYEQYF
TGTGCCAGCAGTCTACGGGAGGGGACTTACGAGCAGTACTTC
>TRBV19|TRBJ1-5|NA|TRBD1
CASSVGTGGNQPQHF
TGTGCCAGTAGTGTAGGGACAGGGGGCAATCAGCCCCAGCATTTT
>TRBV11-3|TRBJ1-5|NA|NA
CASSYAKEEESNQPQHF
TGTGCCAGCAGCTATGCGAAGGAGGAAGAGAGCAATCAGCCCCAGCATTTT
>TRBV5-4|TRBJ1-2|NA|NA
CASSLGAGLNYGYTF
TGTGCCAGCAGCTTGGGGGCAGGGCTTAACTATGGCTACACCTTC
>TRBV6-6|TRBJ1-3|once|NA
CASSYQGTGNTIYF
TGTGCCAGCAGTTACCAGGGAACTGGAAACACCATATATTTT
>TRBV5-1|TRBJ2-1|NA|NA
CASSLAQGGYNEQFF
TGCGCCAGCAGCTTGGCCCAGGGGGGATACAATGAGCAGTTCTTC
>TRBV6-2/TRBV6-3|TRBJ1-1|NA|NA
CASSYSQALNTEAFF
TGTGCCAGCAGTTACTCGCAGGCCTTGAACACTGAAGCTTTCTTT
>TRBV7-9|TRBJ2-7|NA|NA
CASSPLGVEISYEQYF
TGTGCCAGCAGCCCCTTAGGGGTGGAGATCTCCTACGAGCAGTACTTC
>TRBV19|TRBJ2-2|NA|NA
CASSIMGGTGELFF
TGTGCCAGTAGTATTATGGGGGGCACCGGGGAGCTGTTTTTT
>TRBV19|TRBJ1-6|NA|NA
CASSTKTAGLNSPLHF
TGTGCCAGTAGTACCAAGACCGCGGGGTTAAATTCACCCCTCCACTTT
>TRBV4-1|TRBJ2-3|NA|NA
CASSQRAETSTDTQYF
TGCGCCAGCAGCCAACGAGCGGAGACTAGCACAGATACGCAGTATTTT
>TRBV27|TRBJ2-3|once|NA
CASSLMGTSGPDTQYF
TGTGCCAGCAGTCTTATGGGGACTTCAGGGCCAGATACGCAGTATTTT
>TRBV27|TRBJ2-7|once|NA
CASSLRGQAYEQYF
TGTGCCAGCAGTTTAAGGGGACAAGCCTACGAGCAGTACTTC
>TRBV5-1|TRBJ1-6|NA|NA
CASSLGGPSPLHF
TGCGCCAGCAGCTTGGGGGGGCCTTCACCCCTCCACTTT
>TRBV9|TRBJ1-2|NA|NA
CASSAQGANYGYTF
TGTGCCAGCAGCGCACAGGGTGCCAACTATGGCTACACCTTC
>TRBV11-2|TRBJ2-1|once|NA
CASSLDLLVSSYNEQFF
TGTGCCAGCAGCTTAGATCTCTTAGTTAGCTCCTACAATGAGCAGTTCTTC
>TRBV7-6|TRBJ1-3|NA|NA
CASSSQDSEGNTIYF
TGTGCCAGCAGCTCCCAGGACTCAGAGGGAAACACCATATATTTT
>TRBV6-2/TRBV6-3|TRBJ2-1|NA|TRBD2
CASSYARGVAGGRDEQFF
TGTGCCAGCAGTTACGCCCGCGGGGTAGCGGGAGGCCGGGATGAGCAGTTCTTC
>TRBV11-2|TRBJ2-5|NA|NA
CASSFNSLQETQYF
TGTGCCAGCAGCTTTAACAGTCTCCAAGAGACCCAGTACTTC
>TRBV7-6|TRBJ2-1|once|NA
CASSLAGQGGGADEQFF
TGTGCCAGCAGCTTAGCCGGACAGGGCGGGGGGGCGGATGAGCAGTTCTTC
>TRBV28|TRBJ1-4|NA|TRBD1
CASRAGGKLFF
TGTGCCAGCAGAGCAGGGGGAAAACTGTTTTTT
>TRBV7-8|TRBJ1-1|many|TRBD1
CASRPRDSKTEAFF
TGTGCCAGCAGACCAAGGGACAGTAAGACTGAAGCTTTCTTT
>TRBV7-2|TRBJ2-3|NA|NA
CASSLGTRATDTQYF
TGTGCCAGCAGCTTGGGAACGAGGGCGACAGATACGCAGTATTTT
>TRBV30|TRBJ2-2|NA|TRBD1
CAWSNRDRVTGELFF
TGTGCCTGGAGTAACCGGGACAGGGTGACCGGGGAGCTGTTTTTT
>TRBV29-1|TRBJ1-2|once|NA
CSVGKAGAGYTF
TGCAGCGTTGGGAAGGCAGGGGCTGGCTACACCTTC
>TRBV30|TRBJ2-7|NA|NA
CAWSLGREQYF
TGTGCCTGGAGCCTGGGGCGCGAGCAGTACTTC